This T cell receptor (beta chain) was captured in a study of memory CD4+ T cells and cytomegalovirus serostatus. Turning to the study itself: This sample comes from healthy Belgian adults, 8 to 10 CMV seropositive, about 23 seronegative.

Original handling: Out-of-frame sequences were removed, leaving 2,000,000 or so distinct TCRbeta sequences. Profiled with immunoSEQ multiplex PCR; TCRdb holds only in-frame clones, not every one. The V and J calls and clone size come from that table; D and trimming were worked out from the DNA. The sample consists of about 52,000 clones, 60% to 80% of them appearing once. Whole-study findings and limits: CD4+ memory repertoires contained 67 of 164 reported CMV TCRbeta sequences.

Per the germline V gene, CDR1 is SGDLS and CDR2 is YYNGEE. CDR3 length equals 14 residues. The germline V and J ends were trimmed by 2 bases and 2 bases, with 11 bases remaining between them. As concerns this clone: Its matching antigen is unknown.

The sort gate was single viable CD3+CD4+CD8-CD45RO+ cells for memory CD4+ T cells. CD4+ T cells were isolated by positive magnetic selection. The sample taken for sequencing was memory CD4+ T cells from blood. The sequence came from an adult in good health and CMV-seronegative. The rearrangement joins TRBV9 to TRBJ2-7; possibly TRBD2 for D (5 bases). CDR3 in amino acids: CASSVTGSPYEQYF. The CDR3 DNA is TGTGCCAGCAGCGTGACGGGATCTCCCTACGAGCAGTACTTC.